This entry concerns a single TCR beta chain. The data are from a study of blood T cells in healthy people across ages. The V end lost 7 bases, the J end lost 4 bases, and 18 bases lay between the germline ends. CDR1 DFQATT and CDR2 SNEGSKA come from the germline V gene (reference sequence). This CDR3 comprises 14 residues. It was with a sample-barcoded 5' primer and a J-beta primer mix that a second PCR of about 6 to 11 cycles was run. Using its own MiXCR run on the 5' RACE reads, TCRdb lists one record per CDR3 protein. The table includes hundreds of thousands of distinct CDR3 sequences, over 40% detected once.

Sequenced input: blood. The sequence was obtained from a woman over 75 in good health. The V gene is TRBV20-1, the J gene TRBJ2-3, with D tentatively TRBD1 or TRBD2 (5 bases each). The CDR3 is CSVPTRRGSDTQYF. DNA for the CDR3: TGCAGTGTTCCTACTAGAAGGGGTTCAGATACGCAGTATTTT.